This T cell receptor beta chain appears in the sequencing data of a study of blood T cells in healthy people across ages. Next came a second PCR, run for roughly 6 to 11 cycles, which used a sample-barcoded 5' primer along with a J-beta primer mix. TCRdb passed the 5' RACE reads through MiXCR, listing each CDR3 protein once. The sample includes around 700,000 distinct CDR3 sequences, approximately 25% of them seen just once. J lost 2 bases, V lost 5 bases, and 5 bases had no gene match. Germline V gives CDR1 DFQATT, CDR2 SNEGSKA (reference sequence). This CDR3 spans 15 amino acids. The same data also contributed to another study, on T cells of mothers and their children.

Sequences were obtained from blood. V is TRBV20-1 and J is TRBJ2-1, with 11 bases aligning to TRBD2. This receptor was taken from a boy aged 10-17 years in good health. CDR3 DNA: TGCAGTGCTCCTAGCGGGGGGTTTGCCTACAATGAGCAGTTCTTC. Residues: CSAPSGGFAYNEQFF.